Reported below is one T cell receptor (beta chain). Using immunoSEQ multiplex PCR, the repertoire was profiled, and TCRdb retains in-frame clones only, with some absent. In the table there are more than 150,000 clones, around 87% of which are singletons. The data originate from a study of blood T cell repertoires in COVID-19. As for the study in general: The study drew acute and convalescent COVID-19 samples from the United States, Italy and Spain.

Those enrolled, adults aged roughly 18 to 90 years, came from under 25 US areas. Researchers sorted participants into cohorts using their self-reported clinical history. The CDR3 is made up of 14 amino acids. CDR1 MNHEY and CDR2 SVGAGI come from the germline V gene. Input material: PBMCs or T cells enriched from blood (not recorded which). The sequence derives from a woman younger than 45 who had recovered from COVID-19. The chain joins TRBV6-5 to TRBJ2-2; tentatively, D is TRBD1 (5 bases). The CDR3 DNA sequence: TGTGCACATAGGGGCAGCTCGAACACCGGGGAGCTGTTTTTT. This translates into CAHRGSSNTGELFF.